Listed here are 3 T cell receptor beta chains from one sample, sequenced in a study of blood T cell repertoires in COVID-19. Repertoires were generated with immunoSEQ multiplex PCR, while TCRdb's copy carries only in-frame clones and drops some. This table holds over 110,000 clones, more than 75% found once. The sample was peripheral blood. The receptors come from a man of 80 years or more with acute or convalescent COVID-19.

In its sample, this clone was seen a few times. This chain links TRBV9 with TRBJ2-1; weak D call: TRBD1 (5 bases). Germline V gives CDR1 SGDLS, CDR2 YYNGEE. Trimming took off 0 bases at V and 7 bases at J, with 11 bases between the two ends. The CDR3 sequence is 14 residues long. In nucleotides, the CDR3 is TGTGCCAGCAGCGTAGCTAGGGGCTCGAATGAGCAGTTCTTC. Its protein is CASSVARGSNEQFF.

The chain couples TRBV6-6 to TRBJ2-3; 8 nucleotides match TRBD2. V was pared by 5 bases and J by 1 base, with 11 bases of the junction left unmatched. Looked up from germline, CDR1 is MNHNY and CDR2 is SVGAGI (reference sequence). The CDR3 has 17 amino acids. The CDR3 bases are TGTGCCAGCAGTCCCTCGGGGGGGCGGGGACGCACAGATACGCAGTATTTT. Amino acid sequence: CASSPSGGRGRTDTQYF.

The J gene is TRBJ2-7, the V gene TRBV19, with D unclear. The germline CDR1 and CDR2 sequences are LNHDA and SQIVND (reference sequence). The V end was cut by 4 bases, the J end by 2 bases, with 12 bases between. There are 14 residues in the CDR3. DNA for the CDR3: TGTGCCAGTAGTACGCAGGATATCGCCTACGAGCAGTACTTC. Its protein is CASSTQDIAYEQYF.